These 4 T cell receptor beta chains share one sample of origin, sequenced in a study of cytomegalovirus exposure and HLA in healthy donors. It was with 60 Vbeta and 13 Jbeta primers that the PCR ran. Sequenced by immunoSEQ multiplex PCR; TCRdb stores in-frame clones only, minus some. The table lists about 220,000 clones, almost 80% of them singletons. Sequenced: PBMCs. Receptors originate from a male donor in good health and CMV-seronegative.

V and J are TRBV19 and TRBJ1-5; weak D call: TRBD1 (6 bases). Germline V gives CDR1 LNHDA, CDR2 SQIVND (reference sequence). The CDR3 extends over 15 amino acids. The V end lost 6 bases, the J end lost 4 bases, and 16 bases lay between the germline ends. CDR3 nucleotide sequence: TGTGCCAGTAGCACGCAGGACAGCGGAAATCAGCCCCAGCATTTT. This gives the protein CASSTQDSGNQPQHF. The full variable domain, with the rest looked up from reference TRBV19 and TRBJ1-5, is DGGITQSPKYLFRKEGQNVTLSCEQNLNHDAMYWYRQDPGQGLRLIYYSQIVNDFQKGDIAEGYSVSREKKESFPLTVTSAQKNPTAFYLCASSTQDSGNQPQHFGDGTRLSIL.

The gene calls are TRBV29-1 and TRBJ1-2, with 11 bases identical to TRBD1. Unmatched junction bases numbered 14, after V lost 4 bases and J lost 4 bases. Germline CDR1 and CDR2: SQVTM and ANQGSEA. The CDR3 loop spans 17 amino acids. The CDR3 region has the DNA TGCAGCGTTGGTTTGTGGGACAGGGGGGAATTAAGCTATGGCTACACCTTC. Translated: CSVGLWDRGELSYGYTF.

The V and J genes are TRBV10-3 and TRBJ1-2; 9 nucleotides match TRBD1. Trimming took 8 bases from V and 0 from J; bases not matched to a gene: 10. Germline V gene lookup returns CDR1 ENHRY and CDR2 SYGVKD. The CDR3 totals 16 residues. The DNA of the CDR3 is TGTGCCATCGCAGCTGGGGACAGGGCCTCTAACTATGGCTACACCTTC. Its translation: CAIAAGDRASNYGYTF.

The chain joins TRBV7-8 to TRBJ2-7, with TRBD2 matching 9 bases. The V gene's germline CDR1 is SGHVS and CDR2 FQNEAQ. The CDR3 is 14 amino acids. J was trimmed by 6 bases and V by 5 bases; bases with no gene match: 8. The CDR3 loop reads CASSRLGLALEQYF. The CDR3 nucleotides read TGTGCCAGCAGCCGACTGGGACTAGCTCTCGAGCAGTACTTC.